This entry lists 31 T cell receptor beta chains sequenced from one sample in a study of cytomegalovirus exposure and HLA in healthy donors. The PCR employed 60 Vbeta primers together with 13 Jbeta primers. Method: immunoSEQ multiplex PCR; TCRdb's copy keeps in-frame clones and lacks some. The table lists approximately 240,000 clones, 82% of them singletons, with 0.55% to 0.7% in the top ten. Sequenced input: PBMCs. The receptors originated from a woman aged 40-49 years in good health and CMV-seronegative.

V usage is TRBV27 and J usage is TRBJ1-3; no clear D. V was clipped by 5 bases and J by 1 base, with 9 bases between them. In germline, CDR1 is MNHEY, CDR2 SMNVEV (reference sequence). The CDR3 sequence is 14 residues long. For the CDR3, the DNA is TGTGCCAGCAGTCCCGCGGGATCTGGAAACACCATATATTTT. Amino acid sequence: CASSPAGSGNTIYF.

The chain recombines TRBV6-5 with TRBJ1-1; 8 bases match TRBD1. This CDR3 is 16 amino acids long. With 2 bases clipped from V and 2 bases from J, the junction kept 7 bases outside the gene matches. Germline loops: CDR1 MNHEY, CDR2 SVGAGI. The CDR3: CASSYAAGTGNTEAFF. CDR3 sequence (DNA): TGTGCCAGCAGTTACGCAGCCGGGACAGGAAACACTGAAGCTTTCTTT.

V and J are TRBV4-1 and TRBJ1-5; D is ambiguous. CDR3 length: 16 amino acids. Per germline, CDR1 MGHRA and CDR2 YSYEKL. The ends were cut back, 0 bases at V and 1 base at J, with 10 bases in the middle. CDR3 coding DNA: TGCGCCAGCAGCCAAGAGGTCCAGGCCAGCAATCAGCCCCAGCATTTT. This translates into CASSQEVQASNQPQHF.

This chain uses TRBV5-4 with TRBJ1-2, with TRBD1 matching over 10 bases. Germline V gives CDR1 SGHNT, CDR2 YYREEE (reference sequence). Trimming removed 1 base from V and 8 bases from J; junction bases left unmatched: 5. The CDR3 runs to 14 residues. CDR3 in amino acids: CASSLWGTGEGYTF. For the CDR3, the DNA is TGTGCCAGCAGCTTGTGGGGGACAGGGGAGGGCTACACCTTC.

The chain employs TRBV2 and TRBJ1-4, with D possibly TRBD1 on 5 matching bases. V shed 4 bases and J shed 5 bases, with 8 bases lying between them. CDR1 and CDR2 (germline): SNHLY, FYNNEI. The CDR3 runs to 13 residues. Here the CDR3 reads CASSGQINEKLFF. The CDR3 DNA reads as TGTGCCAGCAGTGGACAGATAAATGAAAAACTGTTTTTT. Full variable domain (outside the CDR3, taken from reference TRBV2 and TRBJ1-4): EPEVTQTPSHQVTQMGQEVILRCVPISNHLYFYWYRQILGQKVEFLVSFYNNEISEKSEIFDDQFSVERPDGSNFTLKIRSTKLEDSAMYFCASSGQINEKLFFGSGTQLSVL.

The chain couples TRBV4-3 to TRBJ1-4; 7 positions match TRBD1. CDR3 length: 14 amino acids. Germline CDR1 and CDR2: LGHNA and YSLEER. The V and J ends lost 6 bases and 1 base, in that order; junction bases with no gene match: 2. The CDR3 protein is CASRPGGTNEKLFF. In DNA, the CDR3 is TGCGCCAGCAGACCAGGGGGAACTAATGAAAAACTGTTTTTT.

The chain joins TRBV5-6 to TRBJ1-2, with TRBD1 identical over 7 bases. The junction had 6 bases not matched to a gene; V was cut back by 0 bases and J by 7 bases. The CDR3 totals 14 residues. Germline CDR1 and CDR2: SGHDT and YYEEEE. CDR3 nucleotide sequence: TGTGCCAGCAGCTTGGGACAGGGCGGTTTTGGCTACACCTTC. Amino acids: CASSLGQGGFGYTF.

This clone was found once. The J gene is TRBJ2-1, the V gene TRBV6-1; 11 bases are a match to TRBD2. CDR1 MNHNS and CDR2 SASEGT come from the germline V gene. V was pared by 2 bases and J by 2 bases, with 8 bases of the junction left unmatched. CDR3 size: 18 residues. CDR3: CASSEFPSGGTAYNEQFF. The CDR3 region has the DNA TGTGCCAGCAGTGAATTCCCTAGCGGGGGGACCGCCTACAATGAGCAGTTCTTC.

The rearrangement uses TRBV10-2 and TRBJ2-5, with D possibly matching TRBD2 (5 bases). The CDR3 spans 13 residues. The germline V gene has CDR1 WSHSY and CDR2 SAAADI. The ends were cut back, 6 bases at V and 4 bases at J, with 12 bases in the middle. Written as DNA, the CDR3 is TGCGCCAGCAGCTCCGGGATTCGAGAGACCCAGTACTTC. This sequence encodes CASSSGIRETQYF.

This rearrangement joins TRBV28 to TRBJ1-4; D ambiguous. This CDR3 comprises 13 residues. The germline gives CDR1 MDHEN, CDR2 SYDVKM. V was cut by 1 base and J by 5 bases, with 5 bases left in between. CDR3 DNA sequence: TGTGCCAGCAGTTTATTGGCAAATGAAAAACTGTTTTTT. Amino acid sequence: CASSLLANEKLFF.

The chain carries TRBV15 and TRBJ2-7, with a possible D match to TRBD2 (6 bases). V shed 4 bases and J shed 3 bases, with 16 bases lying between them. Per germline, CDR1 LNHNV and CDR2 YYDKDF (reference sequence). The CDR3 has 15 amino acids. The CDR3, as DNA: TGTGCCACCAGCAAGGAGGGTAATGAAAACTACGAGCAGTACTTC. It encodes CATSKEGNENYEQYF.

The chain recombines TRBV7-2 with TRBJ2-3; D possibly corresponds to TRBD2 (6 bases). Trimming left V 5 bases short and J 9 bases short, with 15 bases between. The CDR3 is 13 residues long. Germline V gives CDR1 SGHTA, CDR2 FQGNSA. CDR3 nucleotides: TGTGCCAGCAGCCTCGGCACGGCGGGGACGCAGTATTTT. The encoded protein is CASSLGTAGTQYF.

For this clone: The same CDR3 arises from other DNA sequences in this sample as well. The chain links TRBV18 to TRBJ1-5; 7 bases fit TRBD1. This CDR3 comprises 14 residues. Germline V gene lookup returns CDR1 KGHSH and CDR2 LQKENI. J gave up 2 bases and V 6 bases, and 4 bases lay outside the gene matches. CDR3 region: CASSPDRGNQPQHF. The DNA of the CDR3 is TGTGCCAGCTCCCCTGACAGGGGCAATCAGCCCCAGCATTTT. Full variable domain (remainder filled in from reference TRBV18 and TRBJ1-5): NAGVMQNPRHLVRRRGQEARLRCSPMKGHSHVYWYRQLPEEGLKFMVYLQKENIIDESGMPKERFSAEFPKEGPSILRIQQVVRGDSAAYFCASSPDRGNQPQHFGDGTRLSIL.

Worth noting for this clone: Other DNA variants within this sample encode the same CDR3. The V and J genes are TRBV4-3 and TRBJ2-2; D unresolved. The germline gives CDR1 LGHNA, CDR2 YSLEER. CDR3 length: 15 amino acids. V was trimmed by 1 base and J by 2 bases, leaving 8 bases between them. CDR3 in amino acids: CASSQVLGNTGELFF. The CDR3 DNA follows: TGCGCCAGCAGCCAAGTACTGGGCAACACCGGGGAGCTGTTTTTT.

The J gene is TRBJ2-1, the V gene TRBV7-3, with 8 bases identical to TRBD1. Germline loops: CDR1 SGHTA, CDR2 FQGTGA. V shed 0 bases and J 5 bases; nucleotides not matched to a gene: 6. This CDR3 contains 16 residues. As DNA, the CDR3 is TGTGCCAGCAGCTTAACCCCCGGGACAGGCAACAATGAGCAGTTCTTC. It translates to CASSLTPGTGNNEQFF.

The chain has TRBV5-6 and TRBJ1-5; 7 bases fit TRBD1. The CDR3 runs 17 residues. The germline V gene has CDR1 SGHDT and CDR2 YYEEEE. Losses at the gene ends were 1 base for V and 0 bases for J; bases not matched to a gene: 7. The chain's CDR3 is CASSLRQGDYSNQPQHF. Here the CDR3 DNA reads TGTGCCAGCAGCTTGCGACAGGGAGATTATAGCAATCAGCCCCAGCATTTT.

V is TRBV14 and J is TRBJ2-1, with 10 bases fitting TRBD2. This CDR3 comprises 16 residues. The germline CDR1 and CDR2 sequences are SGHDN and FVKESK. With 4 bases clipped from V and 4 bases from J, the junction kept 7 bases outside the gene matches. The CDR3 here is CASSLQAGGPYNEQFF. The DNA for the CDR3 is TGTGCCAGCAGCCTCCAAGCGGGGGGGCCTTACAATGAGCAGTTCTTC.

The chain combines TRBV15 with TRBJ1-3; TRBD1 aligns across 7 bases. Trimming cost V 5 bases and J 0 bases; bases outside gene matches: 10. The CDR3 sequence is 17 residues long. Germline lookup yields CDR1 LNHNV and CDR2 YYDKDF (reference sequence). The CDR3: CATSPTGTVNSGNTIYF. The CDR3 nucleotides are TGTGCCACCAGCCCGACTGGGACAGTGAACTCTGGAAACACCATATATTTT.

This clone was seen just once. The chain combines TRBV30 with TRBJ1-1; D is perhaps TRBD1 (6 bases). This CDR3 comprises 12 residues. V gave up 1 base and J gave up 10 bases, with 13 bases separating them. CDR1 is GTSNPN, CDR2 SVGIG, per germline (reference sequence). The DNA of the CDR3 is TGTGCCTGGAGTGAATTGGGGGCGAGAGCTTTCTTT. As protein: CAWSELGARAFF.

The chain is built from TRBV7-8 and TRBJ2-7; TRBD2 agrees at 7 bases. The germline gives CDR1 SGHVS, CDR2 FQNEAQ. The CDR3 runs 14 residues. V was clipped by 5 bases and J by 4 bases; unmatched bases: 8. The CDR3 loop reads CASSPSGIIYEQYF. Here the CDR3 DNA reads TGTGCCAGCAGCCCGAGCGGGATCATATACGAGCAGTACTTC.

This chain joins TRBV10-1 and TRBJ2-7; D gene ambiguous. The V end was cut by 0 bases, the J end by 5 bases, with 20 bases between. From germline, CDR1 is WNHNN and CDR2 SYGVQD (reference sequence). This CDR3 region has 17 residues. CDR3 DNA sequence: TGCGCCAGCAGTGAGTCGAAGATCTGGGCATCCGTCCACGAGCAGTACTTC. It encodes CASSESKIWASVHEQYF.

The chain has TRBV4-1 and TRBJ1-2; no reliable D call. This CDR3 contains 16 residues. Looked up from germline, CDR1 is MGHRA and CDR2 is YSYEKL. Between the trimmed V and J ends, which lost 4 bases and 5 bases, there was a span of 20 bases. The CDR3 nucleotides are TGCGCCAGCAGCCCCCCTTTTCGGGGAACGGGGTATGGCTACACCTTC. Protein product: CASSPPFRGTGYGYTF.

This clone occurred a few times. CDR3 amino acids: CASSRVQPQHF. The CDR3 nucleotides read TGTGCCAGCAGCAGGGTTCAGCCCCAGCATTTT. The gene calls are TRBV28 and TRBJ1-5; D might be TRBD1 (5 bases). The CDR3 has 11 amino acids. Trimming removed 6 bases from V and 6 bases from J, with 6 bases in between. In germline, CDR1 is MDHEN, CDR2 SYDVKM.

The rearrangement uses TRBV21-1 and TRBJ2-4; the table's D call TRBD2 went unverified against the DNA. TRBV21-1 is a pseudogene locus. The CDR3 covers 19 residues. The CDR3 nucleotides read TGTGCCAGCAGCAAAGTAACACTAGCGGGGGCCATAGCCAAAAACATTCAGTACTTC. This codes for CASSKVTLAGAIAKNIQYF.

V usage is TRBV11-2 and J usage is TRBJ1-1; D gene ambiguous. V lost 1 base and J lost 2, with 5 bases in between. In germline, CDR1 is SGHAT, CDR2 FQNNGV. The CDR3 has 13 amino acids. CDR3 nucleotide sequence: TGTGCCAGCAGCTTAGGTCCAAACACTGAAGCTTTCTTT. It translates to CASSLGPNTEAFF.

The chain couples TRBV7-8 to TRBJ1-1; tentatively, D is TRBD1 (5 bases). The length of the CDR3 is 14 residues. The V end was cut by 1 base, the J end by 0 bases, with 6 bases between. Germline loops: CDR1 SGHVS, CDR2 FQNEAQ. In nucleotides, the CDR3 is TGTGCCAGCAGCTTAGAGGGGCTGAACACTGAAGCTTTCTTT. It specifies CASSLEGLNTEAFF.

The CDR3 sequence: CAWARGPNTEAFF. CDR3 coding DNA: TGTGCCTGGGCCAGGGGCCCGAACACTGAAGCTTTCTTT. The J gene is TRBJ1-1, the V gene TRBV30, with a weak D call TRBD1 (6 bases). Per the germline V gene, CDR1 is GTSNPN and CDR2 is SVGIG (reference sequence). V lost 5 bases and J lost 1, with 11 bases in between. This CDR3 is 13 amino acids long.

The J gene is TRBJ1-5, the V gene TRBV5-4; D unclear. Per the germline V gene, CDR1 is SGHNT and CDR2 is YYREEE (reference sequence). The V end lost 2 bases, the J end lost 7 bases, and 7 bases lay between the germline ends. This CDR3 is 12 amino acids long. CDR3 amino acids: CASSFPGQPQHF. CDR3 bases: TGTGCCAGCAGCTTCCCGGGACAGCCCCAGCATTTT.

This chain links TRBV7-2 with TRBJ1-5; TRBD1 is a possible D gene (6 bases). The V gene lost 0 bases and the J gene lost 1 base, with 10 bases spanning the gap. CDR1 and CDR2 (germline): SGHTA, FQGNSA. The CDR3 sequence is 16 residues long. CDR3 amino acids: CASSLAAQGSNQPQHF. The CDR3 bases are TGTGCCAGCAGCTTAGCGGCTCAGGGGAGCAATCAGCCCCAGCATTTT.

This chain connects TRBV7-6 to TRBJ1-4, with unresolved D. Germline V lookup: CDR1 SGHVS, CDR2 FNYEAQ. V was clipped by 1 base and J by 0 bases, with 3 bases between them. This CDR3 spans 14 amino acids. CDR3 protein: CASSLGTTNEKLFF. The CDR3 nucleotides read TGTGCCAGCAGCTTAGGTACAACTAATGAAAAACTGTTTTTT. Supplemented by reference TRBV7-6 and TRBJ1-4, the full variable domain reads GAGVSQSPRYKVTKRGQDVALRCDPISGHVSLYWYRQALGQGPEFLTYFNYEAQQDKSGLPNDRFSAERPEGSISTLTIQRTEQRDSAMYRCASSLGTTNEKLFFGSGTQLSVL.

The chain couples TRBV7-2 to TRBJ2-7; 11 bases align to TRBD2. Looked up from germline, CDR1 is SGHTA and CDR2 is FQGNSA. The CDR3 has 16 residues. V lost 4 bases and J lost 6; bases outside the gene matches: 11. CDR3 protein: CASSSLAGGPAIEQYF. DNA for the CDR3: TGTGCCAGCAGCTCTTTAGCGGGGGGGCCGGCTATCGAGCAGTACTTC.